Detailed here is one T cell receptor beta chain. Enrollment of patients from Seattle took place during active infection, with longitudinal follow-up. This sample is drawn from a study of blood T cell repertoires in COVID-19. Study at large: PBMCs, B-cell-depleted T cells, or T cells provided the cDNA or gDNA that made up the material.

Germline CDR1 reads LNHDA; CDR2 reads SQIVND (reference sequence). The CDR3 runs to 16 residues. After removal of 5 bases from V and 0 bases from J, the junction contained 4 bases not matched to a gene. Authors' methods: Amplifying reference gene primers gave estimates of nucleated cell counts. The repertoire was sequenced with immunoSEQ multiplex PCR; TCRdb's copy has only in-frame clones and lacks some. That table furnishes V, J and clone size, whereas the DNA furnished D and trimming. This table has about 480,000 clones, 85% to 90% appearing once. The chain joins TRBV19 to TRBJ2-1; 10 nucleotides agree with TRBD2. The sequenced sample consisted of peripheral blood. This clonotype originated in a man aged 18 to 30 with COVID-19, enrolled during active disease. CDR3 in DNA: TGTGCCAGTAGTGCGTCTAGCGGGGGCTCCTACAATGAGCAGTTCTTC. It translates to CASSASSGGSYNEQFF.